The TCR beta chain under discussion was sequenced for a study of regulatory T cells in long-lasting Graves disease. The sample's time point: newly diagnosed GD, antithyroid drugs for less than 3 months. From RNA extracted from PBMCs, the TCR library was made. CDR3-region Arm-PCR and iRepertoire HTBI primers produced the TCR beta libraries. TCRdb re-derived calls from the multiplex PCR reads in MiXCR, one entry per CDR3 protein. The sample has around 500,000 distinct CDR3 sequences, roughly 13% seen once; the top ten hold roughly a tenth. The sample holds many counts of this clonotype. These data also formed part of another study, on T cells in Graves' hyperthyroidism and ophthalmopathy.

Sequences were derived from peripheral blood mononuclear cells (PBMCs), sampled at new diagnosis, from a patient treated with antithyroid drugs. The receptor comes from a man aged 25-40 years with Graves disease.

The CDR3 here is CAISEDRGTGTGYTF. CDR3 in DNA: TGTGCCATCAGTGAGGACAGGGGGACTGGAACTGGCTACACCTTC. V is TRBV10-3 and J is TRBJ1-2, with 9 bases that match TRBD1. V was clipped by 2 bases and J by 7 bases; unmatched bases: 8. The germline CDR1 and CDR2 sequences are ENHRY and SYGVKD. The CDR3 totals 15 residues.